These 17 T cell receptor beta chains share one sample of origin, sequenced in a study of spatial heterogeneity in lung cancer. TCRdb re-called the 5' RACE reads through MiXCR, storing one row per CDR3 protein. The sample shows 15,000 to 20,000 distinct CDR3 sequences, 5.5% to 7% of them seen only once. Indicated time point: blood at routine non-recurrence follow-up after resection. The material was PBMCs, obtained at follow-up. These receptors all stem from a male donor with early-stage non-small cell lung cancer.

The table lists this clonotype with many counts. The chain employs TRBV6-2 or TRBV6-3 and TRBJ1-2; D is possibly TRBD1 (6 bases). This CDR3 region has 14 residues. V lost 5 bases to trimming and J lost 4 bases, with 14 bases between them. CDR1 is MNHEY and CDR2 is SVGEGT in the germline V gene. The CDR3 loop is CASSQTGIRYGYTF. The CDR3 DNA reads TGTGCCAGCAGTCAAACAGGGATTCGCTATGGCTACACCTTC.

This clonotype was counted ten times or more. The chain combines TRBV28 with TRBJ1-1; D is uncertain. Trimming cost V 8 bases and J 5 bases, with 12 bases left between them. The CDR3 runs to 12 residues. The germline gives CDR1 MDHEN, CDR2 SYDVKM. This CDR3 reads CASGIGGTEAFF. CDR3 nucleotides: TGTGCCAGCGGGATAGGTGGGACTGAAGCTTTCTTT. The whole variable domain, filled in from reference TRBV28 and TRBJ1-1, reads DVKVTQSSRYLVKRTGEKVFLECVQDMDHENMFWYRQDPGLGLRLIYFSYDVKMKEKGDIPEGYSVSREKKERFSLILESASTNQTSMYLCASGIGGTEAFFGQGTRLTVV.

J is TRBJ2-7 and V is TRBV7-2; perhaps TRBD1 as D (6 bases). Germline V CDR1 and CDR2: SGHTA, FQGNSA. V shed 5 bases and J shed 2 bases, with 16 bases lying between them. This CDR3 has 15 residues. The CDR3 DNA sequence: TGTGCCAGCAGCCCCTGGGGGCTTGGCCCCTACGAGCAGTACTTC. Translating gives CASSPWGLGPYEQYF.

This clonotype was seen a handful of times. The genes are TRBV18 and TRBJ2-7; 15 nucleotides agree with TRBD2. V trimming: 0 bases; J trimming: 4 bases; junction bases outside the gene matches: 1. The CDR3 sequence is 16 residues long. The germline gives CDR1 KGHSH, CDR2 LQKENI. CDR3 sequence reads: CASSPPGTSGRYEQYF. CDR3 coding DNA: TGTGCCAGCTCACCACCCGGGACTAGCGGGAGGTACGAGCAGTACTTC.

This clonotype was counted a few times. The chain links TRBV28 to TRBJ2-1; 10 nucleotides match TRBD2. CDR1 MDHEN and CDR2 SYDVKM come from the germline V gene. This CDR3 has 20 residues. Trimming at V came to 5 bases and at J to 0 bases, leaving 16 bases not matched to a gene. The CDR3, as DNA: TGTGCCAGCAGTATCCGCATGGGGACTAGCGTATCGAGCTCCTACAATGAGCAGTTCTTC. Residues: CASSIRMGTSVSSSYNEQFF.

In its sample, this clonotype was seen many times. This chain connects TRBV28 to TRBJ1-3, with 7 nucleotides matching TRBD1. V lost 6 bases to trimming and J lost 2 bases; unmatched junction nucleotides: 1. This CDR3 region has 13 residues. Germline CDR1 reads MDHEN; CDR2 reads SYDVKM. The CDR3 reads CASSRGAGNTIYF. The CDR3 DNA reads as TGTGCCAGCAGCAGGGGGGCTGGAAACACCATATATTTT.

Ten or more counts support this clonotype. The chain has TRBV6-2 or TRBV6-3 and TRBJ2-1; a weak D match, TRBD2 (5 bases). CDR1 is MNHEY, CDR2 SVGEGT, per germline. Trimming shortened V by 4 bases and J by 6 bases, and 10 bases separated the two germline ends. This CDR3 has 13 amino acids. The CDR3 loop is CASSSSGSNEQFF. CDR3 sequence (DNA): TGTGCCAGCAGTTCTTCTGGGAGCAATGAGCAGTTCTTC.

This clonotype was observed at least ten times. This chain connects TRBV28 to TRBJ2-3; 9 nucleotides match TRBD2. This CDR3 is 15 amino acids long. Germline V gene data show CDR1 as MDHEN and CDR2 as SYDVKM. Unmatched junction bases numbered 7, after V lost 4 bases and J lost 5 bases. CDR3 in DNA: TGTGCCAGCAGTTACCGCGGGAGGGCCTTAGATACGCAGTATTTT. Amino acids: CASSYRGRALDTQYF.

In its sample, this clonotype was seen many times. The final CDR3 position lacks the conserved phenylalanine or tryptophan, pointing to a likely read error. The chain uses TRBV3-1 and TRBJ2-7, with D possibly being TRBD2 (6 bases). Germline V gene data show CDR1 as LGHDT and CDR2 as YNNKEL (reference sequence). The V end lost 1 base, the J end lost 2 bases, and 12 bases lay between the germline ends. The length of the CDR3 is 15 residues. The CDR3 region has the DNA TGTGCCAGCAGCCAAGGTAACTCGGGGGCCTACGAGCAGTACTCC. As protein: CASSQGNSGAYEQYS.

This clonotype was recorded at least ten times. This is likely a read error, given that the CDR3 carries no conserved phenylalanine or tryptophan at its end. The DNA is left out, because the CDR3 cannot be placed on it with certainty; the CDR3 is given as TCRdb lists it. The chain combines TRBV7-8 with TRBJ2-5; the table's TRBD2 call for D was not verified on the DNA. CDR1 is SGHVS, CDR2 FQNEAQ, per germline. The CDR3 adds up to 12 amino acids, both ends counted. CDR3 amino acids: CASSLNRDLGPL.

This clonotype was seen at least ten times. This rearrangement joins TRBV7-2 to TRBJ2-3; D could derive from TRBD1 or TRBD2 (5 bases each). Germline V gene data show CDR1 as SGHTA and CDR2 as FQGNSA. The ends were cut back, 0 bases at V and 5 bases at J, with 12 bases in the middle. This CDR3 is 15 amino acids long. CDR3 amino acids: CASSLARGDGDTQYF. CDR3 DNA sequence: TGTGCCAGCAGCTTAGCGAGGGGCGACGGAGATACGCAGTATTTT.

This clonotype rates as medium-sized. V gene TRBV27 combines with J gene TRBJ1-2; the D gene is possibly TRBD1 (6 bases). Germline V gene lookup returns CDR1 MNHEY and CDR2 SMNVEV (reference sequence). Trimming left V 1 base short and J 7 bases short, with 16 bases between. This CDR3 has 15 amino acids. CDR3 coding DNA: TGTGCCAGCAGTTTATTTTCCGGGGGCGCAGGTGGCTACACCTTC. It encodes CASSLFSGGAGGYTF.

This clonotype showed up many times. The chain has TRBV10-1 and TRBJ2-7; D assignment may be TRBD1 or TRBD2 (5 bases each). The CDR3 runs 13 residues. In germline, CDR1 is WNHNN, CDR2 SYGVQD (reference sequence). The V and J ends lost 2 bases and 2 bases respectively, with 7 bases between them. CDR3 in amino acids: CASSERGTYEQYF. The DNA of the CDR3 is TGCGCCAGCAGTGAGCGGGGCACCTACGAGCAGTACTTC.

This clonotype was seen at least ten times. The CDR3 is CASIPRLADNEQFF. In nucleotides, the CDR3 is TGTGCCAGCATACCTAGGCTAGCGGACAATGAGCAGTTCTTC. V and J are TRBV12-3 or TRBV12-4 and TRBJ2-1; TRBD2 aligns across 7 bases. The CDR3 has 14 amino acids. Trimming at V came to 7 bases and at J to 5 bases, leaving 8 bases not matched to a gene.

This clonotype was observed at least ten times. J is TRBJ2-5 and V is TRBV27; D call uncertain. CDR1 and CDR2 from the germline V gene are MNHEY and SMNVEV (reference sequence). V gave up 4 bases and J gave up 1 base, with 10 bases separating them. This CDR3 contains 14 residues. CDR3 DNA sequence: TGTGCCAGCAGTTCTTACGGATTCCAAGAGACCCAGTACTTC. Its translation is CASSSYGFQETQYF.

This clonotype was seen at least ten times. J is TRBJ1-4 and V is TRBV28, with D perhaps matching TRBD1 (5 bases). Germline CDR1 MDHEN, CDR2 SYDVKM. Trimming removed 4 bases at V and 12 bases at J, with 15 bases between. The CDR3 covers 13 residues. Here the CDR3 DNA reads TGTGCCAGCAGTTCCCGGGCTCCGGGGGAACTGTTTTTT. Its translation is CASSSRAPGELFF.

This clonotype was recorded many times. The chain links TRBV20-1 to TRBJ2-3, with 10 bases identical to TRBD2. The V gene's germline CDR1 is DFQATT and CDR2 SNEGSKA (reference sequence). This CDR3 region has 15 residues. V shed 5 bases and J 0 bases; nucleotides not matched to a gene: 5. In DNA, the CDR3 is TGCAGTGCTTTAGGACTAGCGGCTAGCACAGATACGCAGTATTTT. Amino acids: CSALGLAASTDTQYF.